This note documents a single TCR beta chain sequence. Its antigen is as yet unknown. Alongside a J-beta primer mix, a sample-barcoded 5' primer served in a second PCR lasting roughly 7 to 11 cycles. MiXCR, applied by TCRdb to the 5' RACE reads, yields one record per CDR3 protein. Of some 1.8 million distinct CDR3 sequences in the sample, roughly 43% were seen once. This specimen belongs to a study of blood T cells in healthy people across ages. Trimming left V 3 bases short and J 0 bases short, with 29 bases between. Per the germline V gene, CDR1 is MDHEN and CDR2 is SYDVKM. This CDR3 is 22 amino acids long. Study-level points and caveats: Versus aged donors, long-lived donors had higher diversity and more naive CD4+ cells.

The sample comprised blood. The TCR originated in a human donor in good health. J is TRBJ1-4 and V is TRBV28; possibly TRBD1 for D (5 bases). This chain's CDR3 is CASSFIRFGAFGLTSTNEKLFF. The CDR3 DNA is TGTGCCAGCAGTTTTATTCGCTTCGGGGCCTTCGGCCTAACCTCAACTAATGAAAAACTGTTTTTT.